The sequence of this T cell receptor beta chain was determined in a study of cytomegalovirus exposure and HLA in healthy donors. General study points: There were several of the most significant clusters that appeared linked to common viral pathogens in a later analysis. The listing of 150 to 200 TCR beta chains classed them as cytomegalovirus-associated.

Primers included in the PCR were 60 Vbeta and 13 Jbeta primers. Using immunoSEQ multiplex PCR, the repertoire was profiled, and TCRdb retains in-frame clones only, with some absent. The sample carries roughly 100,000 clones, about four fifths recorded once. Germline-derived CDR1 and CDR2 are SGHRS and YFSETQ. The V gene lost 4 bases and the J gene lost 5 bases, with 16 bases spanning the gap. The CDR3 contains 14 residues. About this clone itself: The antigen is undetermined.

The V gene is TRBV5-1, the J gene TRBJ2-7; TRBD2 might be the D (6 bases). The receptor was derived from a man aged 35-49 years in good health and CMV-seronegative. The material sequenced was PBMCs. This CDR3 is CASSATTGGDEQYF. The CDR3 nucleotides are TGCGCCAGCAGCGCCACCACGGGCGGGGACGAGCAGTACTTC.